This T cell receptor beta chain was documented in a study of blood T cell repertoires in COVID-19. Here immunoSEQ multiplex PCR was the method, and the copy in TCRdb shows in-frame clones only, minus some. The sample yields about 440,000 clones, roughly 90% seen once. Per the germline V gene, CDR1 is MNHEY and CDR2 is SVGEGT. The CDR3 contains 19 residues. V dropped 0 bases and J dropped 1; count of bases not matched to a gene: 10. The receptor comes from a woman in her thirties with acute or convalescent COVID-19. Sequencing used peripheral blood. The chain couples TRBV6-2 or TRBV6-3 to TRBJ2-2; TRBD2 aligns across 8 bases. This chain's CDR3 is CASSYSVRSSGGNTGELFF. In nucleotides, the CDR3 is TGTGCCAGCAGTTACTCCGTCCGGAGCAGCGGGGGGAACACCGGGGAGCTGTTTTTT.